Here is one T cell receptor (beta chain) with its context. The antigen is undetermined. Only in-frame clones appear in the TCRdb table, and some are missing; sequencing was by immunoSEQ multiplex PCR. In the table there are around 92,000 clones, approximately 90% of which are singletons. The CDR3 length is 14 residues. Germline lookup yields CDR1 SQVTM and CDR2 ANQGSEA. V was clipped by 7 bases and J by 0 bases; unmatched bases: 4. This entry comes from a study of T cell responses to AZD1222 COVID-19 vaccine. Study observations and caveats: Spike-specific TCR breadth and depth were elevated following two AZD1222 doses.

The clonotype comes from an adult in good health. V gene TRBV29-1 combines with J gene TRBJ2-2, with 8 bases that match TRBD1. The starting material was peripheral blood, obtained on day 0 of AZD1222 vaccination. DNA for the CDR3: TGCAGCGGCGGACAGGGCACGAACACCGGGGAGCTGTTTTTT. It translates to CSGGQGTNTGELFF.